This T cell receptor beta chain was sequenced in a study of T cell responses to AZD1222 COVID-19 vaccine. Overall study findings and caveats: Unmutated variant regions are reportedly targeted by nearly half of spike-specific TCRs.

The data were produced by immunoSEQ multiplex PCR, yet TCRdb's version contains in-frame clones alone and is incomplete. The repertoire holds approximately 130,000 clones, with 88% as singletons. Combined were second doses at about 4 or about 12 weeks. The CDR3 is made up of 12 amino acids. Germline assignment: CDR1 MNHNY and CDR2 SVGAGI (reference sequence). The V gene lost 4 bases and the J gene lost 8 bases, with 9 bases spanning the gap. As regards this clone: Its target is unknown.

Sequences were derived from peripheral blood, sampled 28 days after the second AZD1222 dose. This TCR derives from an adult who received the AZD1222 COVID-19 vaccine. This chain uses TRBV6-6 with TRBJ2-1; TRBD1 is a possible D gene (5 bases). The CDR3 reads CASSLVGDEQFF. The CDR3 region has the DNA TGTGCCAGCAGTTTGGTAGGGGATGAGCAGTTCTTC.